The 21 T cell receptor beta chains listed next were all sequenced from one sample in a study of blood T cells in healthy people across ages. Through a sample-barcoded 5' primer and a J-beta primer mix, a second PCR was run for roughly 6 to 12 cycles. TCRdb re-called the 5' RACE reads with MiXCR, one entry per CDR3 protein. The sample has roughly 1.5 million distinct CDR3 sequences; about 42% are singletons. Sequenced material: blood. These receptors came from a woman between 18 and 30 years old in good health.

This chain joins TRBV7-8 and TRBJ1-2, with D perhaps matching TRBD1 (5 bases). The CDR3 covers 17 residues. The germline V gene has CDR1 SGHVS and CDR2 FQNEAQ. With 5 bases removed from V and 0 bases from J, the gap between germline ends came to 19 bases. The CDR3: CASSQGVGGGTNYGYTF. DNA of the CDR3: TGTGCCAGCAGCCAAGGGGTAGGAGGTGGTACTAACTATGGCTACACCTTC.

Here the CDR3 reads CASSLAGIDEKLFF. CDR3 sequence (DNA): TGTGCCAGCAGCTTAGCAGGGATTGATGAAAAACTGTTTTTT. V usage is TRBV7-9 and J usage is TRBJ1-4; no definite D call. Trimming left V 0 bases short and J 6 bases short, with 8 bases between. Germline CDR1 and CDR2: SEHNR and FQNEAQ (reference sequence). The CDR3 is made up of 14 amino acids.

This clonotype turned up a few times. J is TRBJ2-3 and V is TRBV4-2, with D possibly matching TRBD2 (6 bases). CDR1 is LGHNA, CDR2 YNFKEQ, per germline. The CDR3 covers 17 residues. V lost 4 bases and J 1 base, leaving 18 bases between the germline ends. The CDR3 region is CASSLAAGQVGTDTQYF. In nucleotides, the CDR3 is TGTGCCAGCAGCCTAGCCGCGGGGCAAGTTGGCACAGATACGCAGTATTTT.

This clonotype was seen ten or more times. This chain links TRBV18 with TRBJ2-7, with D maybe TRBD1 (5 bases). Per the germline V gene, CDR1 is KGHSH and CDR2 is LQKENI. V gave up 8 bases and J gave up 1 base, with 9 bases separating them. The CDR3 consists of 12 residues. The CDR3 coding sequence is TGTGCCAGCAGTCCAGGGTCCTACGAGCAGTACTTC. Its protein is CASSPGSYEQYF.

V gene TRBV20-1 combines with J gene TRBJ2-1; D gene unclear. V was pared by 8 bases and J by 2 bases, with 19 bases between. This CDR3 region has 15 residues. Germline loops: CDR1 DFQATT, CDR2 SNEGSKA (reference sequence). In DNA form, the CDR3 reads TGCAGTTCTACCCCAGTGAACGCGGCCTACAATGAGCAGTTCTTC. Translating gives CSSTPVNAAYNEQFF.

The J gene is TRBJ2-3, the V gene TRBV4-1, with TRBD1 identical over 8 bases. The CDR3 spans 16 residues. Per germline, CDR1 MGHRA and CDR2 YSYEKL. The ends lost 3 bases at V and 0 bases at J; junction bases unmatched: 5. The CDR3 loop is CASSQTGAYSTDTQYF. In DNA form, the CDR3 reads TGCGCCAGCAGCCAGACAGGGGCGTATAGCACAGATACGCAGTATTTT.

The chain recombines TRBV11-3 with TRBJ2-1, with TRBD2 identical over 8 bases. Losses at the gene ends were 2 bases for V and 7 bases for J; bases not matched to a gene: 7. CDR3 size: 15 residues. Germline CDR1 SGHNT, CDR2 YENEEA. In nucleotides, the CDR3 is TGTGCCAGCAGCTTAAGGAGCGGGGGTGGTAATGAGCAGTTCTTC. Protein: CASSLRSGGGNEQFF. The variable domain in full, with the rest retrieved from reference TRBV11-3 and TRBJ2-1, is EAGVVQSPRYKIIEKKQPVAFWCNPISGHNTLYWYLQNLGQGPELLIRYENEEAVDDSQLPKDRFSAERLKGVDSTLKIQPAELGDSAVYLCASSLRSGGGNEQFFGPGTRLTVL.

V is TRBV29-1 and J is TRBJ1-2, with D perhaps matching TRBD1 (5 bases). Germline assignment: CDR1 SQVTM and CDR2 ANQGSEA. V lost 4 bases and J 2 bases, leaving 11 bases between the germline ends. The CDR3 has 13 amino acids. For the CDR3, the DNA is TGCAGCGTTGTAGGTGACAGCAACTATGGCTACACCTTC. Its protein product is CSVVGDSNYGYTF.

V usage is TRBV7-9 and J usage is TRBJ2-7; 10 bases are shared with TRBD1. This CDR3 contains 14 residues. The germline V gene has CDR1 SEHNR and CDR2 FQNEAQ (reference sequence). J gave up 7 bases and V 8 bases, and 11 bases lay outside the gene matches. For the CDR3, the DNA is TGTGCCAGCTCATCCGGGACAGGGGCAAGGGAGCAGTACTTC. Protein product: CASSSGTGAREQYF.

The chain is built from TRBV7-4 and TRBJ2-7; D remains ambiguous. This CDR3 spans 14 amino acids. In germline, CDR1 is SGHVT, CDR2 SQSDAQ. The V gene lost 2 bases and the J gene lost 4 bases, with 12 bases spanning the gap. CDR3 nucleotide sequence: TGTGCCAGCAGCTTACTGCCTAACCTATACGAGCAGTACTTC. The encoded protein is CASSLLPNLYEQYF.

The chain couples TRBV10-3 to TRBJ2-1; 8 bases fit TRBD2. Unmatched junction bases numbered 10, after V lost 3 bases and J lost 3 bases. The CDR3 has 17 amino acids. CDR1 is ENHRY, CDR2 SYGVKD, per germline. The DNA of the CDR3 is TGTGCCATCAGTGACCCCCGGGTGCGGGGGGACTACAATGAGCAGTTCTTC. This encodes CAISDPRVRGDYNEQFF.

This clonotype showed up just a few times. The rearrangement uses TRBV11-2 and TRBJ2-3; no clear D gene. This CDR3 is built from 14 residues. V was pared by 2 bases and J by 4 bases, with 10 bases between. Germline V gives CDR1 SGHAT, CDR2 FQNNGV. The CDR3 sequence: CASSLLSRSDTQYF. CDR3 DNA sequence: TGTGCCAGCAGCTTATTATCTCGGTCAGATACGCAGTATTTT.

This chain links TRBV9 with TRBJ2-3, with 8 bases fitting TRBD1. Germline V gene data show CDR1 as SGDLS and CDR2 as YYNGEE. The CDR3 is 14 residues long. V trimming: 3 bases; J trimming: 4 bases; junction bases outside the gene matches: 4. As DNA, the CDR3 is TGTGCCAGCAGCGCCCGGACAGGGTCAGATACGCAGTATTTT. Its translation is CASSARTGSDTQYF.

V gene TRBV20-1 combines with J gene TRBJ1-5, with TRBD1 matching over 9 bases. Looked up from germline, CDR1 is DFQATT and CDR2 is SNEGSKA (reference sequence). This CDR3 comprises 17 residues. Unmatched junction bases numbered 10, after V lost 2 bases and J lost 2 bases. The CDR3 is CSARQLQGAMGNQPQHF. The CDR3 DNA sequence: TGCAGTGCTAGACAGTTACAGGGGGCGATGGGCAATCAGCCCCAGCATTTT.

The chain recombines TRBV4-3 with TRBJ1-3; no definite D call. The CDR3 sequence is 14 residues long. Germline V gene lookup returns CDR1 LGHNA and CDR2 YSLEER. V was cut by 3 bases and J by 3 bases, with 9 bases left in between. The CDR3 DNA reads TGCGCCAGCAGCCATGGGAACCTTGGAAACACCATATATTTT. Translated, it gives CASSHGNLGNTIYF.

This sequence joins TRBV9 and TRBJ2-7; D is unclear. The CDR3 consists of 15 residues. Germline CDR1 is SGDLS and CDR2 is YYNGEE. V lost 0 bases, J lost 5 bases, and 15 bases lay in between. The CDR3 loop reads CASSVEPAGAHEQYF. The CDR3 DNA reads TGTGCCAGCAGCGTAGAACCAGCCGGAGCCCACGAGCAGTACTTC.

V usage is TRBV4-1 and J usage is TRBJ2-1; 13 positions match TRBD2. The CDR3 covers 18 residues. Germline trimming cut 1 base from V and 2 bases from J; bases unmatched to any gene: 5. Germline lookup yields CDR1 MGHRA and CDR2 YSYEKL. The CDR3 DNA follows: TGCGCCAGCAGCCAAGGGACTAGCGGGGGAGGCCCCTACAATGAGCAGTTCTTC. This codes for CASSQGTSGGGPYNEQFF.

The genes are TRBV5-1 and TRBJ2-7, with 7 bases lining up with TRBD2. The CDR3 has 16 amino acids. The V segment lost 2 bases and the J segment 1 base; nucleotides outside the gene matches: 9. CDR1 is SGHRS and CDR2 is YFSETQ in the germline V gene. The CDR3 DNA sequence: TGCGCCAGCAGCTTTTACTCACTAGCGAGATCCTACGAGCAGTACTTC. Its translation: CASSFYSLARSYEQYF.

This clonotype appeared a few times. This chain uses TRBV7-2 with TRBJ2-7; 9 bases are shared with TRBD1. The V and J ends lost 7 bases and 6 bases, in that order; junction bases with no gene match: 10. The germline V gene has CDR1 SGHTA and CDR2 FQGNSA. CDR3 length: 14 amino acids. This CDR3 is CASNDRGSLGEQYF. In nucleotides, the CDR3 is TGTGCCAGCAATGACAGGGGGTCTTTGGGCGAGCAGTACTTC.

This clonotype was recorded a few times. The rearrangement joins TRBV4-1 to TRBJ2-7; no clear D. The CDR3 length is 17 residues. The germline V gene has CDR1 MGHRA and CDR2 YSYEKL. Trimming left V 0 bases short and J 6 bases short, with 21 bases between. The CDR3 region is CASSQETPIVPFSEQYF. CDR3 nucleotide sequence: TGCGCCAGCAGCCAAGAAACCCCGATAGTACCTTTCAGCGAGCAGTACTTC.

This clonotype was observed a handful of times. The CDR3 DNA is TGTGCCAGCAGCTTAGCGTATTTGGCTAGCTCTAGCACAGATACGCAGTATTTT. It codes for CASSLAYLASSSTDTQYF. The J gene is TRBJ2-3, the V gene TRBV7-6, with a possible D match to TRBD2 (5 bases). Germline V gene data show CDR1 as SGHVS and CDR2 as FNYEAQ. The CDR3 covers 18 residues. V lost 0 bases to trimming and J lost 0 bases, with 16 bases between them.